The rows below give T cell receptor beta chains drawn from one sample of a study of sequential checkpoint blockade in melanoma. Repertoires were generated with immunoSEQ multiplex PCR, while TCRdb's copy carries only in-frame clones and drops some. This sample carries 18,000 or so clones, 55% to 70% of them seen once, and the ten largest clones take 15% to 20%. The source material was CD8+ T cells sorted from blood (inferred from file names), sampled from a patient given nivolumab and ipilimumab in sequence. Source of these receptors: a human donor with melanoma. Each CDR3 is given with its conserved first and last residue. A D gene is named only where the DNA matches it firmly. Not every row has a clone size; where given, it reads once, few, many or a size class.

>TRBJ1-2|TRBV6-1|.|TRBD1
CASTGMTGFYGYTF
TGTGCCAGCACGGGAATGACAGGGTTCTATGGCTACACCTTC
>TRBJ1-2|TRBV19|.|TRBD1
CASSIGQGPYGYTF
TGTGCCAGTAGTATAGGACAGGGCCCTTATGGCTACACCTTC
>TRBJ1-6|TRBV5-1|few|.
CASSLGGGYSPLHF
TGCGCCAGCAGCTTGGGAGGGGGATATTCACCCCTCCACTTT
>TRBJ2-2|TRBV5-6|few|TRBD2
CASSLLLAMNTGELFF
TGTGCCAGCAGCTTGTTACTAGCGATGAACACCGGGGAGCTGTTTTTT
>TRBJ2-7|TRBV2|.|TRBD1
CASRTITGAYEQYF
TGTGCCAGCAGAACCATCACAGGGGCCTACGAGCAGTACTTC
>TRBJ1-1|TRBV11-1|.|TRBD1
CASSLYRGRTEAFF
TGTGCCAGCAGCTTGTACAGGGGGCGGACTGAAGCTTTCTTT
>TRBJ1-1|TRBV28|.|.
CASSPRYTEAFF
TGTGCCAGCAGTCCGAGATACACTGAAGCTTTCTTT
>TRBJ2-1|TRBV4-3|.|TRBD2
CASSHLAGDYNEQFF
TGCGCCAGCAGCCATCTAGCGGGAGACTACAATGAGCAGTTCTTC
>TRBJ2-7|TRBV13|.|TRBD2
CASRRGFGYYEQYF
TGTGCCAGCAGGCGGGGGTTTGGTTACTACGAGCAGTACTTC
>TRBJ2-7|TRBV4-1|few|TRBD2
CASSLLGLAGNEQYF
TGCGCCAGCAGCCTCCTGGGACTAGCGGGAAACGAGCAGTACTTC
>TRBJ1-1|TRBV7-2|.|.
CASSPPSTEAFF
TGTGCCAGCAGCCCACCGAGCACTGAAGCTTTCTTT
>TRBJ1-3|TRBV5-5|.|.
CASSSDGASGNTIYF
TGTGCCAGCAGCTCCGACGGAGCCTCTGGAAACACCATATATTTT
>TRBJ2-1|TRBV28|.|TRBD2
CASMTAGEYNEQFF
TGTGCCAGCATGACCGCGGGAGAGTACAATGAGCAGTTCTTC
>TRBJ1-3|TRBV4-1|.|TRBD1
CASSWDRGPGNTIYF
TGCGCCAGCAGTTGGGACAGGGGCCCTGGAAACACCATATATTTT
>TRBJ2-3|TRBV2|few|TRBD2
CASTLPWASGISTDTQYF
TGTGCCAGTACCCTCCCGTGGGCTAGCGGAATTAGCACAGATACGCAGTATTTT
>TRBJ1-4|TRBV7-2|.|TRBD1
CASSGPGQGYEKLFF
TGTGCCAGCAGCGGGCCGGGACAGGGGTATGAAAAACTGTTTTTT
>TRBJ2-5|TRBV2|.|.
CASSEVWVSGETQYF
TGTGCCAGCAGTGAAGTTTGGGTGAGCGGAGAGACCCAGTACTTC
>TRBJ1-1|TRBV6-5|.|.
CASSPGDNTEAFF
TGTGCCAGCAGTCCGGGAGACAACACTGAAGCTTTCTTT
>TRBJ2-7|TRBV19|.|.
CASSIATGYEQYF
TGTGCCAGTAGTATAGCAACAGGCTACGAGCAGTACTTC
>TRBJ1-1|TRBV21-1|.|.
CASSKASGGTEAFF
TGTGCCAGCAGCAAAGCTAGCGGGGGCACTGAAGCTTTCTTT
>TRBJ2-7|TRBV5-1|few|TRBD1
CASSLSGTGGSYEQYF
TGCGCCAGCAGCTTGAGTGGGACAGGGGGCTCCTACGAGCAGTACTTC
>TRBJ2-7|TRBV6-1|.|.
CASSEGTMGSYEQYF
TGTGCCAGCAGTGAGGGGACAATGGGCTCCTACGAGCAGTACTTC